These 4 T cell receptor beta chains were all obtained from the same sample, sequenced in a study of long-term antiretroviral therapy in people with HIV. Runs used v3.0 of the immunoSEQ assay and were done at survey level. Sequencing was performed with immunoSEQ multiplex PCR; in TCRdb, only in-frame clones are kept and a portion is missing. The table records around 17,000 clones, 76% of them present only once. Sequenced here: unsorted PBMCs, sampled about 2.5 years before starting antiretroviral therapy. The receptors stem from a woman between 50 and 59 years old with HIV.

This clone was counted between two and nine times. The chain is built from TRBV10-3 and TRBJ1-5; D call uncertain. The V end was cut by 2 bases, the J end by 4 bases, with 6 bases between. Germline V gives CDR1 ENHRY, CDR2 SYGVKD. The CDR3 is 13 amino acids. The CDR3: CAISEIKNQPQHF. DNA for the CDR3: TGTGCCATCAGTGAGATAAAAAATCAGCCCCAGCATTTT.

This rearrangement joins TRBV6-1 to TRBJ1-3; a possible D gene is TRBD1 (6 bases). The CDR3 consists of 17 residues. V lost 2 bases, J lost 5 bases, and 19 bases lay in between. Per germline, CDR1 MNHNS and CDR2 SASEGT. CDR3 sequence: CASSELQGVPARNTIYF. CDR3 DNA sequence: TGTGCCAGCAGTGAACTACAGGGCGTCCCCGCCCGAAACACCATATATTTT.

This chain joins TRBV27 and TRBJ1-6, with TRBD1 matching over 8 bases. With V trimmed by 5 bases and J by 4 bases, 10 bases remained unmatched. The CDR3 sequence is 17 residues long. From germline, CDR1 is MNHEY and CDR2 SMNVEV (reference sequence). Here the CDR3 reads CASSPTQTGVYNSPLHF. The CDR3 nucleotides read TGTGCCAGCAGTCCAACGCAGACAGGGGTATATAATTCACCCCTCCACTTT.

The rearrangement joins TRBV11-3 to TRBJ2-7; D is undetermined. Germline CDR1 and CDR2: SGHNT and YENEEA. The CDR3 is 18 residues long. Trimming cost V 7 bases and J 3 bases, with 28 bases left between them. The CDR3 DNA reads as TGTGCCAGCACCTTTAGGGCTGGGAATTTGACTGTAGGCTACGAGCAGTACGTC. It translates to CASTFRAGNLTVGYEQYV.